Given below is one T cell receptor (beta chain) in context. Its target is unknown. V shed 5 bases, J shed 3 bases, and the junction held 9 bases outside the gene matches. CDR3 length equals 15 residues. CDR1 is SGHAT, CDR2 FQNNGV, per germline. PCR primers comprised 60 Vbeta and 13 Jbeta primers. Per the study methods: Later work found 74 million or so unique TCR beta chains, with roughly 11 million shared. Only in-frame clones appear in the TCRdb table, and some are missing; sequencing was by immunoSEQ multiplex PCR. Clone size and V and J calls were adopted from that table, with D and trimming inferred from the DNA. This sample's table reports fewer than 150,000 clones. These data originate in a study of cytomegalovirus exposure and HLA in healthy donors. Background on the study: There were roughly 120 million unique TCR beta sequences, drawn from about 190 million T cells, in an earlier analysis. Counted in an early data release were roughly 81 million unique TCRs from HLA-typed donors.

Whole-study findings and limits: It was taken for granted in presence/absence analyses that sequencing depth across donors was roughly uniform.

Sequenced material: PBMCs. V is TRBV11-2 and J is TRBJ1-1, with TRBD1 matching 7 bases. This TCR derives from a man younger than 35 in good health and CMV-seronegative. Here the CDR3 DNA reads TGTGCCAGCAGCCTTTGGGACAGAAGGCACACTGAAGCTTTCTTT. Protein: CASSLWDRRHTEAFF.